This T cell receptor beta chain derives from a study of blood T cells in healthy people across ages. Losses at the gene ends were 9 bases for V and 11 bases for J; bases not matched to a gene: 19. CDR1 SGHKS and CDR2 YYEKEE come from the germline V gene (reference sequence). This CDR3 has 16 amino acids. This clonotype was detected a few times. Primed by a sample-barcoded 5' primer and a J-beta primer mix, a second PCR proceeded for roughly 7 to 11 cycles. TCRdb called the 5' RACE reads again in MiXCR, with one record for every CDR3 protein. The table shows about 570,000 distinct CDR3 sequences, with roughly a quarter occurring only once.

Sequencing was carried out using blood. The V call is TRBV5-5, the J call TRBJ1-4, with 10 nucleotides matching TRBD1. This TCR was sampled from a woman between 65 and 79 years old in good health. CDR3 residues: CATQGTGATASRKLFF. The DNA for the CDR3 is TGTGCCACCCAAGGGACAGGGGCCACTGCATCGAGGAAACTGTTTTTT.